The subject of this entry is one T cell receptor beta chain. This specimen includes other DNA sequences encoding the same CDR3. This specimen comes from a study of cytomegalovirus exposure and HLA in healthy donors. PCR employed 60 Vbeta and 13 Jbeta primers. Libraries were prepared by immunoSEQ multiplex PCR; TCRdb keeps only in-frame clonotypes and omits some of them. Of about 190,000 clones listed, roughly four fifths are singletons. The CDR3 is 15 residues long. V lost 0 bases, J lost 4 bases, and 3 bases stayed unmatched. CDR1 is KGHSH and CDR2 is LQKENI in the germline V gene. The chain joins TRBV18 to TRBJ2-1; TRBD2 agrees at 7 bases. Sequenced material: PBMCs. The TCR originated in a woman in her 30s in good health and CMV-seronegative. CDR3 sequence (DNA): TGTGCCAGCTCACCACCCGGACTAGGATACAATGAGCAGTTCTTC. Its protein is CASSPPGLGYNEQFF.